The present entry profiles one T cell receptor (beta chain) with its context. No antigen is known for it. The sample is drawn from a study of T cells in lung cancer brain metastases. Notes on the study in general: The complete infiltrating T cell repertoire may not have been retrieved from FFPE. Unique productive clones were significantly fewer in brain metastases: median about 1,500 versus 4,200.

Between about 2 and 4.92 ug genomic DNA went in, equal for pairs. Repertoires were generated with immunoSEQ multiplex PCR, while TCRdb's copy carries only in-frame clones and drops some. The sample has approximately 6,700 clones, 70% to 90% seen once. The V end lost 0 bases, the J end lost 0 bases, and 6 bases lay between the germline ends. Germline CDR1 is GTSNPN and CDR2 is SVGIG (reference sequence). The length of the CDR3 is 14 residues. The sequence was collected from a man aged 45-60 years with non-small cell lung cancer. This chain links TRBV30 with TRBJ1-5; unclear D gene. The sequencing input was tumor tissue from the primary lung tumor. The CDR3 protein is CAWSVSDSNQPQHF. CDR3 nucleotide sequence: TGTGCCTGGAGTGTCTCAGATAGCAATCAGCCCCAGCATTTT.